This is a list of T cell receptor beta chains from one sample in a study of PD-1 blockade in classical Hodgkin lymphoma. TCRdb's table, derived via immunoSEQ multiplex PCR, lists solely in-frame clones and lacks some. The repertoire holds tens of thousands of clones, with 80% to 90% as singletons. The material sequenced was CD4+ T cells from blood, taken before the fourth cycle of nivolumab. All receptors come from a human donor with classical Hodgkin lymphoma. CDR3s include the opening cysteine and the closing phenylalanine or tryptophan. D genes are given only for firm matches. Clone sizes are given selectively: once, few, many, or a class where the clone is expanded.

d_call clone_size j_call v_call cdr3_aa cdr3_nt
NA NA TRBJ1-1 TRBV7-9 CAPRPEAFF TGTGCTCCCAGACCCGAAGCTTTCTTT
NA NA TRBJ2-5 TRBV6-5 CASSYGDAGRETQYF TGTGCCAGCAGTTACGGGGATGCGGGGCGGGAGACCCAGTACTTC
NA NA TRBJ2-3 TRBV5-1 CASSFASVADTQYF TGCGCCAGCAGCTTCGCTAGCGTGGCAGATACGCAGTATTTT
NA once TRBJ1-2 TRBV5-1 CASSSKNAGTSYGYTF TGCGCCAGCAGCTCTAAAAACGCCGGGACATCATATGGCTACACCTTC
TRBD1 NA TRBJ2-3 TRBV28 CASSLGQGVADTQYF TGTGCCAGCAGTCTCGGACAGGGCGTAGCAGATACGCAGTATTTT
NA NA TRBJ2-2 TRBV7-2 CASSWSTTGELFF TGTGCCAGCAGCTGGTCTACCACGGGGGAGCTGTTTTTT
NA NA TRBJ1-1 TRBV7-8 CASSLGLMNTEAFF TGTGCCAGCAGCTTAGGTCTAATGAACACTGAAGCTTTCTTT
NA NA TRBJ2-2 TRBV5-1 CASSYGGVTGELFF TGCGCCAGCAGTTACGGCGGGGTGACCGGGGAGCTGTTTTTT
NA NA TRBJ2-5 TRBV5-1 CASSPGVQETQYF TGCGCCAGCAGCCCCGGGGTTCAAGAGACCCAGTACTTC
TRBD1 NA TRBJ2-5 TRBV6-1 CASSGQGLQETQYF TGTGCCAGCAGCGGACAGGGGTTGCAAGAGACCCAGTACTTC
TRBD1 NA TRBJ2-5 TRBV5-1 CASSSSGTELQETQYF TGCGCCAGCAGCTCCTCCGGGACAGAATTACAAGAGACCCAGTACTTC
TRBD1 NA TRBJ1-1 TRBV6-6 CASRGTDYRNTEAFF TGTGCCAGCCGAGGGACAGACTATAGGAACACTGAAGCTTTCTTT
NA few TRBJ1-6 TRBV7-9 CASSLGNSPLHF TGTGCCAGCAGCTTGGGAAATTCACCCCTCCACTTT
NA NA TRBJ1-5 TRBV5-1 CASSPGQLNQPQHF TGCGCCAGCAGCCCCGGACAGCTGAATCAGCCCCAGCATTTT
TRBD1 few TRBJ1-5 TRBV6-6 CASSTDRGRNQPQHF TGTGCCAGCAGTACGGACAGGGGAAGGAATCAGCCCCAGCATTTT
NA NA TRBJ2-5 TRBV5-1 CASSYAPQETQYF TGCGCCAGCAGTTATGCCCCACAAGAGACCCAGTACTTC
TRBD1 once TRBJ1-1 TRBV5-1 CASSLEGGLGVPFF TGCGCCAGCAGCTTGGAAGGGGGCTTGGGTGTACCTTTCTTT
NA NA TRBJ2-5 TRBV14 CASSQDLQETQYF TGTGCCAGCAGCCAAGATCTCCAAGAGACCCAGTACTTC
TRBD2 NA TRBJ2-5 TRBV28 CASRLAGLLQETQYF TGTGCCAGCCGACTAGCGGGACTCCTCCAAGAGACCCAGTACTTC
NA once TRBJ2-1 TRBV7-9 CASSLGRSLEQFF TGTGCCAGCAGCTTAGGGAGGAGCCTTGAGCAGTTCTTC
NA NA TRBJ2-3 TRBV20-1 CSAKRTDTQYF TGCAGTGCTAAACGCACAGATACGCAGTATTTT
TRBD1 NA TRBJ1-6 TRBV30 CASRQGNSPLHF TGTGCCTCGCGACAGGGTAATTCACCCCTCCACTTT
NA NA TRBJ1-5 TRBV19 CASTHVAGGNQPQHF TGTGCCAGTACCCATGTAGCTGGTGGCAATCAGCCCCAGCATTTT
NA NA TRBJ1-6 TRBV5-6 CASSLSFPSSYNSPLHF TGTGCCAGCAGCTTGAGTTTTCCGAGCTCCTATAATTCACCCCTCCACTTT
TRBD1 NA TRBJ1-2 TRBV28 CASSLGQGIYGYTF TGTGCCAGCAGCCTGGGACAGGGGATTTATGGCTACACCTTC
NA once TRBJ2-3 TRBV5-1 CASSLGATGSDTQYF TGCGCCAGCAGCTTGGGGGCGACAGGTTCAGATACGCAGTATTTT
NA NA TRBJ1-1 TRBV7-8 CASSLVQGNTEAFF TGTGCCAGCAGCTTAGTGCAGGGGAACACTGAAGCTTTCTTT
NA once TRBJ2-5 TRBV6-5 CASSYVSRVETQYF TGTGCCAGCAGTTACGTTAGCAGGGTGGAGACCCAGTACTTC
TRBD1 NA TRBJ2-5 TRBV7-2 CASSPQGQGDETQYF TGTGCCAGCAGCCCTCAGGGACAGGGGGATGAGACCCAGTACTTC
TRBD1 few TRBJ1-2 TRBV2 CASSKTGQGYGYTF TGTGCCAGCAGCAAAACCGGACAGGGCTATGGCTACACCTTC
NA NA TRBJ2-6 TRBV5-1 CASSNQVGANVLTF TGCGCCAGCAGCAACCAGGTAGGGGCCAACGTCCTGACTTTC
NA once TRBJ1-1 TRBV5-1 CASSLDGFGGTEAFF TGCGCCAGCAGCTTGGATGGATTTGGGGGCACTGAAGCTTTCTTT
TRBD1 NA TRBJ1-5 TRBV6-6 CASRDRGYSNQPQHF TGTGCCAGTCGGGACAGGGGATATAGCAATCAGCCCCAGCATTTT
NA NA TRBJ2-3 TRBV5-1 CASSSQPLTDTQYF TGCGCCAGCAGTTCACAGCCTCTCACAGATACGCAGTATTTT
NA once TRBJ2-7 TRBV11-2 CASSSRKTLPEQYF TGTGCCAGCAGCTCGAGGAAAACCCTACCCGAGCAGTACTTC
NA NA TRBJ1-5 TRBV6-5 CASSPSGGTNQPQHF TGTGCCAGCAGCCCCTCCGGGGGCACAAATCAGCCCCAGCATTTT
NA NA TRBJ2-3 TRBV29-1 CSVVFGKGTDTQYF TGCAGCGTTGTCTTCGGGAAAGGGACAGATACGCAGTATTTT
TRBD1 once TRBJ2-7 TRBV6-5 CASRGTGRYEQYF TGTGCCAGCAGGGGGACAGGGCGCTACGAGCAGTACTTC
TRBD1 once TRBJ2-7 TRBV6-1 CASSARPSTGGFPYEQYF TGTGCCAGCAGTGCCCGGCCCTCGACAGGGGGTTTTCCCTACGAGCAGTACTTC
TRBD2 few TRBJ2-2 TRBV6-5 CASSQAGGRGGELFF TGTGCCAGCAGTCAGGCGGGGGGGCGCGGCGGGGAGCTGTTTTTT
NA NA TRBJ2-4 TRBV28 CASRSSQTAAKNIQYF TGTGCCAGCAGGTCATCACAGACCGCCGCCAAAAACATTCAGTACTTC